The sample holds many counts of the clone carrying this T cell receptor (beta chain). Its antigen remains unknown. This CDR3 comprises 12 residues. Germline V gene lookup returns CDR1 MNHNS and CDR2 SASEGT. Between the trimmed V and J ends, which lost 7 bases and 8 bases, there was a span of 11 bases. Time point defined: newly diagnosed GD, antithyroid drugs for less than 3 months. Following extraction of RNA from PBMCs, that RNA was used to make the TCR library. The sample originates from a study of regulatory T cells in long-lasting Graves disease. Study-wide results and limits: TCR diversity was lower in persistent Graves' patients (versus newly diagnosed ones). With under 3,500 shared public clonotypes, persistent patients exceeded new patients, who shared about a thousand. TRBV28, TRBJ1-2 and TRBJ2-5 were favored in persistent disease.

TCR beta libraries were built with iRepertoire HTBI primers and Arm-PCR of CDR3 regions. Via MiXCR, TCRdb re-called the multiplex PCR reads, giving one row per CDR3 protein. This sample has hundreds of thousands of distinct CDR3 sequences, with over 15% found just once. These records were also assigned to another study, of T cells in Graves' hyperthyroidism and ophthalmopathy. That source reports: A model using 13 V-J features told ophthalmopathy apart from stable hyperthyroidism.

The clonotype originates from a man in his forties with Graves disease. Sequencing used peripheral blood mononuclear cells (PBMCs), obtained at new diagnosis, from a patient treated with antithyroid drugs. The chain joins TRBV6-1 to TRBJ1-4; D remains ambiguous. As DNA, the CDR3 is TGTGCCAGCATTGGCTCCGAGGAAAAACTGTTTTTT. Protein product: CASIGSEEKLFF.